Detailed here is one T cell receptor (beta chain). What it recognizes is unknown. This entry comes from a study of T-cell memory formation after mild COVID-19. It was 5'RACE with constant-segment primers that produced the TCR alpha and TCR beta cDNA libraries, which carried sample barcodes and UMIs. TCRdb independently ran MiXCR on the 5' RACE reads; one entry per CDR3 protein. Here the sample spans about 350,000 distinct CDR3 sequences, 20% being singletons. Notes on the study in general: Balance between CD4 and CD8 was seen in clones contracting day 15 to 85, and a CD4+ lean was seen in later expanders. Memory sampled before infection contained some responding clones, suggesting cross-reactive memory joined.

Sample: PBMCs or a T cell subset sorted from them (not recorded which). The clonotype comes from a man between 18 and 29 years old who had mild COVID-19 (a few samples of this study predate the infection). Cell type and time point are not known.

The CDR3 DNA reads TGTGCCAGCAGCTTCGGGCCGATGAACACTGAAGCTTTCTTT. Protein sequence: CASSFGPMNTEAFF. This rearrangement joins TRBV5-5 to TRBJ1-1; D unclear. Trimming took 2 bases from V and 0 from J, leaving 8 bases between them. The germline V gene encodes CDR1 SGHKS and CDR2 YYEKEE (reference sequence). The CDR3 is made up of 14 amino acids.